The 11 T cell receptor beta chains reported below all come from one sample, sequenced in a study of control samples from healthy donors and cancer patients. Some clones are missing from TCRdb's copy, which holds only in-frame ones; the method was immunoSEQ multiplex PCR. The sample includes 150,000 to 200,000 clones, 90% to 95% of them seen just once. Sequenced sample: blood. Every receptor here comes from a woman in her 30s in good health.

This clone came up once. Other DNA sequences in the same sample also yield this CDR3. V gene TRBV11-2 combines with J gene TRBJ1-3; 9 bases map to TRBD1. The trim removed 4 bases at V and 4 bases at J, leaving 2 bases unmatched. Per germline, CDR1 SGHAT and CDR2 FQNNGV. This CDR3 has 14 amino acids. The DNA of the CDR3 is TGTGCCAGCAGCTCGGGGACAGGGGGAAACACCATATATTTT. This translates into CASSSGTGGNTIYF. Combining the CDR3 with reference TRBV11-2 and TRBJ1-3 gives the whole variable domain EAGVAQSPRYKIIEKRQSVAFWCNPISGHATLYWYQQILGQGPKLLIQFQNNGVVDDSQLPKDRFSAERLKGVDSTLKIQPAKLEDSAVYLCASSSGTGGNTIYFGEGSWLTVV.

The chain is built from TRBV7-9 and TRBJ1-3, with 7 bases identical to TRBD1. The CDR3 runs 16 residues. The junction had 6 bases not matched to a gene; V was cut back by 1 base and J by 3 bases. From germline, CDR1 is SEHNR and CDR2 FQNEAQ (reference sequence). CDR3 residues: CASSLGRQGVGNTIYF. The CDR3 DNA is TGTGCCAGCAGCTTAGGACGGCAGGGGGTTGGAAACACCATATATTTT.

In its sample, this clone was seen a few times. Other DNA sequences of this sample code for an identical CDR3. The chain uses TRBV9 and TRBJ2-1; TRBD2 matches 7 bases. The CDR3 is 14 amino acids. The V and J ends lost 3 bases and 2 bases, in that order; junction bases with no gene match: 2. CDR1 and CDR2 from the germline V gene are SGDLS and YYNGEE. The CDR3 here is CASSAGTTYNEQFF. CDR3 DNA: TGTGCCAGCAGCGCCGGGACTACCTACAATGAGCAGTTCTTC. The variable domain in full, completed from reference TRBV9 and TRBJ2-1, reads DSGVTQTPKHLITATGQRVTLRCSPRSGDLSVYWYQQSLDQGLQFLIQYYNGEERAKGNILERFSAQQFPDLHSELNLSSLELGDSALYFCASSAGTTYNEQFFGPGTRLTVL.

The CDR3 nucleotides read TGTGCCAGCAGCTATAGCGGGAGGGGAGAGACCCAGTACTTC. It codes for CASSYSGRGETQYF. V gene TRBV7-2 combines with J gene TRBJ2-5; 11 bases map to TRBD2. The CDR3 has 14 residues. Germline V CDR1 and CDR2: SGHTA, FQGNSA. Germline trimming cut 4 bases from V and 4 bases from J; bases unmatched to any gene: 2.

The chain has TRBV12-3 or TRBV12-4 and TRBJ2-7; no firm D call. The germline V and J ends were trimmed by 2 bases and 1 base, with 3 bases remaining between them. This CDR3 is built from 12 residues. The CDR3 bases are TGTGCCAGCAGTTTACATTCCTACGAGCAGTACTTC. The encoded protein is CASSLHSYEQYF.

This rearrangement joins TRBV9 to TRBJ2-1; 7 bases are shared with TRBD2. This CDR3 region has 14 residues. The germline gives CDR1 SGDLS, CDR2 YYNGEE. V was pared by 1 base and J by 5 bases, with 3 bases of the junction left unmatched. The CDR3 loop reads CASSVLAENNEQFF. CDR3 bases: TGTGCCAGCAGCGTACTAGCGGAGAACAATGAGCAGTTCTTC.

CDR3 residues: CASSDDIYGYTF. CDR3 in DNA: TGTGCCAGCAGCGACGACATCTATGGCTACACCTTC. The chain carries TRBV12-3 or TRBV12-4 and TRBJ1-2; no clear D gene. V shed 6 bases and J shed 4 bases, with 9 bases lying between them. This CDR3 comprises 12 residues.

The CDR3 region has the DNA TGCAGCGTTGTGGGTCGGACCTATGGCTACACCTTC. Amino acid sequence: CSVVGRTYGYTF. V and J are TRBV29-1 and TRBJ1-2; D not resolved. The CDR3 is made up of 12 amino acids. Trimming pared 4 bases from V and 4 bases from J, leaving 10 bases between. Per the germline V gene, CDR1 is SQVTM and CDR2 is ANQGSEA. Variable domain in full (rest from reference TRBV29-1 and TRBJ1-2): SAVISQKPSRDICQRGTSLTIQCQVDSQVTMMFWYRQQPGQSLTLIATANQGSEATYESGFVIDKFPISRPNLTFSTLTVSNMSPEDSSIYLCSVVGRTYGYTFGSGTRLTVV.

The chain couples TRBV5-6 to TRBJ1-3; D is perhaps TRBD1 (6 bases). Trimming pared 6 bases from V and 4 bases from J, leaving 14 bases between. From germline, CDR1 is SGHDT and CDR2 YYEEEE. CDR3 size: 14 residues. The CDR3 loop reads CASTRQAPGNTIYF. The DNA of the CDR3 is TGTGCCAGCACGAGACAGGCCCCCGGAAACACCATATATTTT.

The V call is TRBV6-2 or TRBV6-3, the J call TRBJ2-1; 12 positions match TRBD2. The germline CDR1 and CDR2 sequences are MNHEY and SVGEGT. V trimming: 4 bases; J trimming: 4 bases; junction bases outside the gene matches: 2. The CDR3 totals 15 residues. CDR3 nucleotides: TGTGCCAGCAGTTTAACTAGCGGGAGGTACAATGAGCAGTTCTTC. This codes for CASSLTSGRYNEQFF.

To note about this clone: This sample includes further DNA sequences coding for the same CDR3. This chain links TRBV2 with TRBJ2-1, with TRBD2 as a possible D gene (7 bases). The CDR3 sequence is 16 residues long. Deletions cut 1 base from V and 2 bases from J, with 12 bases between. Germline values: CDR1 SNHLY, CDR2 FYNNEI. The CDR3 nucleotides read TGTGCCAGCAGTGAAGAGGGGCGGGGGCCCTACAATGAGCAGTTCTTC. Its protein product is CASSEEGRGPYNEQFF.